One and the same sample provided the 10 T cell receptor beta chains below, sequenced in a study of breast tumors, draining lymph nodes, adjacent tissues. TCRdb ran MiXCR on the multiplex PCR reads and lists one entry per CDR3 protein. The profile shows 55,000 to 75,000 distinct CDR3 sequences, around 43% of them singletons. Input material: breast tumor tissue. The receptor set was obtained from a female donor with breast cancer. Some clones in this sample may be carry-over from other donors' samples.

This sequence joins TRBV7-2 and TRBJ2-3; 14 nucleotides match TRBD2. The junction had 7 bases not matched to a gene; V was cut back by 1 base and J by 4 bases. Germline V lookup: CDR1 SGHTA, CDR2 FQGNSA. There are 18 residues in the CDR3. The CDR3 nucleotides read TGTGCCAGCAGCTTAGTTGCGCCGGGACTAGCGGGGGCAGATACGCAGTATTTT. Its translation: CASSLVAPGLAGADTQYF.

V is TRBV10-2 and J is TRBJ1-2; 9 positions agree with TRBD1. Germline V gene sequence: CDR1 WSHSY, CDR2 SAAADI. V dropped 3 bases and J dropped 7; count of bases not matched to a gene: 6. The CDR3 spans 14 residues. This chain's CDR3 is CASSEGTGSAGYTF. The CDR3 nucleotides are TGCGCCAGCAGTGAAGGGACAGGGTCTGCTGGCTACACCTTC.

This clonotype has a count of ten or more. The rearrangement links TRBV7-2 to TRBJ2-2, with 7 positions matching TRBD1. Trimming removed 5 bases from V and 4 bases from J; junction bases left unmatched: 7. Germline CDR1 is SGHTA and CDR2 is FQGNSA. The CDR3 consists of 15 residues. CDR3 sequence reads: CASSRQTGTTGELFF. CDR3 bases: TGTGCCAGCAGCCGTCAGACAGGGACCACCGGGGAGCTGTTTTTT. The full variable domain, its missing parts supplied by reference TRBV7-2 and TRBJ2-2, is GAGVSQSPSNKVTEKGKDVELRCDPISGHTALYWYRQSLGQGLEFLIYFQGNSAPDKSGLPSDRFSAERTGGSVSTLTIQRTQQEDSAVYLCASSRQTGTTGELFFGEGSRLTVL.

Notes on this clonotype: A much larger clone sits a single nucleotide away, making a read error possible. This chain uses TRBV18 with TRBJ2-7; a possible D gene is TRBD2 (7 bases). V was clipped by 3 bases and J by 9 bases, with 21 bases between them. Germline V gene data show CDR1 as KGHSH and CDR2 as LQKENI. There are 15 residues in the CDR3. The CDR3 here is CASSPRDTHSGGQYF. As DNA, the CDR3 is TGTGCCAGCTCACCCCGGGACACCCATTCGGGGGGGCAGTACTTC.

This clonotype has ten or more counts. The V and J genes are TRBV4-2 and TRBJ2-5; D is possibly TRBD2 (6 bases). From germline, CDR1 is LGHNA and CDR2 YNFKEQ. The CDR3 has 15 residues. Trimming cost V 4 bases and J 0 bases, with 12 bases left between them. In nucleotides, the CDR3 is TGTGCCAGCAGCCCCCGCGGGATGGACCAAGAGACCCAGTACTTC. It encodes CASSPRGMDQETQYF.

The chain couples TRBV28 to TRBJ2-3; D remains unclear. V shed 7 bases and J shed 3 bases, with 5 bases lying between them. The germline gives CDR1 MDHEN, CDR2 SYDVKM. This CDR3 has 11 residues. The chain's CDR3 is CASIKTDTQYF. CDR3 DNA sequence: TGTGCCAGCATAAAGACAGATACGCAGTATTTT.

In its sample, this clonotype is medium-sized (0.01 to 0.1%). CDR3 DNA sequence: TGCGCCAGCAGTGACTCGGCAGGGGGCGAAGAGACCCAGTACTTC. This codes for CASSDSAGGEETQYF. The chain carries TRBV10-1 and TRBJ2-5; 8 bases agree with TRBD1. The junction had 6 bases not matched to a gene; V was cut back by 3 bases and J by 3 bases. The V gene's germline CDR1 is WNHNN and CDR2 SYGVQD (reference sequence). The CDR3 covers 15 residues.

This clonotype appeared many times. CDR3 in amino acids: CASSVGRGRSYEQYF. CDR3 coding DNA: TGTGCCAGCAGCGTAGGGAGGGGCCGGTCCTACGAGCAGTACTTC. The rearrangement joins TRBV9 to TRBJ2-7; possible D gene TRBD2, 6 bases. CDR3 length: 15 amino acids. V was shortened by 0 bases and J by 1 base, with 11 bases between the two germline ends. CDR1 is SGDLS, CDR2 YYNGEE, per germline.

This clonotype was seen ten or more times. V gene TRBV11-2 combines with J gene TRBJ2-1, with a possible D match to TRBD2 (5 bases). Germline V gene sequence: CDR1 SGHAT, CDR2 FQNNGV. V lost 1 base, J lost 1 base, and 11 bases lay in between. CDR3 length: 16 amino acids. CDR3 sequence (DNA): TGTGCCAGCAGCTTAGTGGGGAGAGGGTCCTACAATGAGCAGTTCTTC. This codes for CASSLVGRGSYNEQFF.

The V gene is TRBV20-1, the J gene TRBJ1-1; 7 bases align to TRBD1. The CDR3 covers 16 residues. V dropped 5 bases and J dropped 7; count of bases not matched to a gene: 19. Germline-derived CDR1 and CDR2 are DFQATT and SNEGSKA (reference sequence). This CDR3 is CSAWIPGQNKRGEAFF. The CDR3 nucleotides read TGCAGTGCTTGGATTCCGGGACAGAATAAGAGGGGTGAAGCTTTCTTT.